A single sample is the source of the 9 T cell receptor beta chains below, sequenced in a study of response to subunit inactivated influenza vaccine. MiXCR, applied by TCRdb to the RT-PCR reads, yields one record per CDR3 protein. Found here are some 190,000 distinct CDR3 sequences, approximately 15% of them singletons; the top ten hold approximately 30%. The specimen comprised CD8+ T cells sorted from PBMCs, sampled roughly 5 days after vaccination. These receptors came from a man in his fifties or sixties who received an inactivated influenza vaccine.

The chain uses TRBV2 and TRBJ2-3, with 10 bases lining up with TRBD1. Germline V gives CDR1 SNHLY, CDR2 FYNNEI. This CDR3 comprises 14 residues. V shed 6 bases and J 6 bases; nucleotides not matched to a gene: 6. This CDR3 reads CASSVGTGVDTQYF. DNA of the CDR3: TGTGCCAGCAGCGTCGGGACAGGGGTGGATACGCAGTATTTT.

The CDR3 is CAISESTGGNTEAFF. The CDR3 bases are TGTGCCATCAGTGAGTCGACAGGGGGGAACACTGAAGCTTTCTTT. V gene TRBV10-3 combines with J gene TRBJ1-1; 9 bases map to TRBD1. Germline lookup yields CDR1 ENHRY and CDR2 SYGVKD. The CDR3 totals 15 residues. The ends lost 0 bases at V and 1 base at J; junction bases unmatched: 0.

The J gene is TRBJ2-3, the V gene TRBV28; tentative D call: TRBD1 (5 bases). V gave up 6 bases and J gave up 8 bases, with 15 bases separating them. The CDR3 has 13 residues. CDR1 is MDHEN and CDR2 is SYDVKM in the germline V gene. CDR3 protein: CASRLTGLGTQYF. CDR3 in DNA: TGTGCCAGCAGACTAACAGGCCTCGGTACGCAGTATTTT.

J is TRBJ2-1 and V is TRBV20-1, with 7 positions matching TRBD2. From germline, CDR1 is DFQATT and CDR2 SNEGSKA (reference sequence). V was clipped by 6 bases and J by 7 bases; unmatched bases: 9. This CDR3 has 13 amino acids. The CDR3 DNA is TGCAGTGCCCATCGGCTGGGGGGGAATGAGCAGTTCTTC. Protein: CSAHRLGGNEQFF.

This chain joins TRBV28 and TRBJ2-5, with D unclear. Trimming took 2 bases from V and 5 from J, leaving 12 bases between them. Germline assignment: CDR1 MDHEN and CDR2 SYDVKM. There are 14 residues in the CDR3. DNA of the CDR3: TGTGCCAGCAGTTTACTCTCGGGTAGGGAGACCCAGTACTTC. It is translated as CASSLLSGRETQYF.

This clonotype has only a few counts. The chain is built from TRBV4-1 and TRBJ2-5; the match to TRBD2 covers 10 bases. Germline values: CDR1 MGHRA, CDR2 YSYEKL. V lost 4 bases, J lost 1 base, and 3 bases stayed unmatched. The CDR3 has 15 amino acids. This CDR3 is CASSLGLAVQETQYF. CDR3 in DNA: TGCGCCAGCAGCCTCGGACTAGCGGTCCAAGAGACCCAGTACTTC.

The rearrangement links TRBV28 to TRBJ2-2; D is possibly TRBD2 (6 bases). V lost 3 bases and J lost 3, with 11 bases in between. CDR3 size: 15 residues. The germline V gene encodes CDR1 MDHEN and CDR2 SYDVKM. Written as DNA, the CDR3 is TGTGCCAGCAGTTTTGGTCGGGAGTACACCGGGGAGCTGTTTTTT. Protein product: CASSFGREYTGELFF.

In DNA, the CDR3 is TGTGCCAGCAGCTCACTAGCGGGGGAGTCCTACGAGCAGTACTTC. It encodes CASSSLAGESYEQYF. The chain links TRBV7-6 to TRBJ2-7, with TRBD2 matching over 11 bases. The germline gives CDR1 SGHVS, CDR2 FNYEAQ. V gave up 4 bases and J gave up 1 base; unmatched junction bases: 3. CDR3 size: 15 residues.

This clonotype came up a few times. The chain recombines TRBV6-2 or TRBV6-3 with TRBJ2-7; D unresolved. The V and J ends lost 2 bases and 0 bases respectively, with 5 bases between them. Germline V gene sequence: CDR1 MNHEY, CDR2 SVGEGT. The CDR3 is made up of 13 amino acids. The CDR3: CASSYVSSYEQYF. The CDR3 bases are TGTGCCAGCAGTTACGTTAGCTCCTACGAGCAGTACTTC.